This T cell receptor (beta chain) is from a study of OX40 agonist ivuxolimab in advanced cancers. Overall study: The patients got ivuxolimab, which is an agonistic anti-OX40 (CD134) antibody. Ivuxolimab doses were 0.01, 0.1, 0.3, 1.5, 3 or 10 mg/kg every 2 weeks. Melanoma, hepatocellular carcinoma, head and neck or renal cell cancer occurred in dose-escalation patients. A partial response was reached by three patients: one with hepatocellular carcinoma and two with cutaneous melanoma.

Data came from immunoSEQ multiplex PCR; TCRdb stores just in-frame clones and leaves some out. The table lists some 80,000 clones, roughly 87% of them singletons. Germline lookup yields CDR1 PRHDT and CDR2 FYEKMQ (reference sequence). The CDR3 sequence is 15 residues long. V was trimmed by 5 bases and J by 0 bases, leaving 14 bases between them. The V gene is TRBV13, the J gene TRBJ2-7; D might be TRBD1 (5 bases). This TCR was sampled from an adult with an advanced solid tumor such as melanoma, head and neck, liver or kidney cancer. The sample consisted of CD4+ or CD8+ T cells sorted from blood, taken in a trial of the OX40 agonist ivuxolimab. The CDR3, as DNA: TGTGCCAGCAGCAGCAGGGCAATTAGCTCCTACGAGCAGTACTTC. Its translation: CASSSRAISSYEQYF.